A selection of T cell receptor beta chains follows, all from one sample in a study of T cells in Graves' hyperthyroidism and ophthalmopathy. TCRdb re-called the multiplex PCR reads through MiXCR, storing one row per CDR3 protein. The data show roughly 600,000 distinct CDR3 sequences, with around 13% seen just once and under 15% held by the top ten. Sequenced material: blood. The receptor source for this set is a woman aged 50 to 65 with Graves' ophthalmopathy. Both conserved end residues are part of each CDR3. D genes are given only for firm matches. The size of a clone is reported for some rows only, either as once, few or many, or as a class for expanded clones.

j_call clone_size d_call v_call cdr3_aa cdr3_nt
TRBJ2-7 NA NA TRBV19 CASSGRTYKQYF TGTGCCAGTAGCGGGCGGACCTACAAGCAGTACTTC
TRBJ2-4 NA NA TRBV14 CASSQERGQAVGDENIQYF TGTGCCAGCAGCCAGGAGCGGGGACAGGCGGTTGGTGACGAAAACATTCAGTACTTC
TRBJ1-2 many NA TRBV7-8 CASSRSPGYGYTF TGTGCCAGCAGTCGTTCCCCCGGGTATGGCTACACCTTC
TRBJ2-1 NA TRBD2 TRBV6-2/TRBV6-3 CASSYLLAGGPNEQFF TGTGCCAGCAGTTACCTTCTAGCGGGAGGCCCCAATGAGCAGTTCTTC
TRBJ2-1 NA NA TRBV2 CASSDERWAGPFF TGTGCCAGCAGTGATGAGAGGTGGGCGGGGCCGTTCTTC
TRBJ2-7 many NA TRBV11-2 CASTSSGHYEQYF TGTGCCAGTACCTCCTCGGGCCACTACGAGCAGTACTTC
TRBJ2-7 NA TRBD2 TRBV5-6 CASSSYTGTRGYEQYF TGTGCCAGCAGCTCTTATACCGGGACTAGAGGCTACGAGCAGTACTTC
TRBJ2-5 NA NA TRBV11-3 CASSLRGLDYLQETQYF TGTGCCAGCAGTTTAAGGGGCCTGGACTACCTCCAAGAGACCCAGTACTTC
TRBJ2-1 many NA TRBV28 CASSFFYLGEPMPNNEQFF TGTGCCAGCAGTTTTTTTTATCTAGGGGAGCCCATGCCGAACAATGAGCAGTTCTTC
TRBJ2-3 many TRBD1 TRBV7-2 CASSLVGQGLLNTQYF TGTGCCAGCAGCTTAGTAGGACAGGGGTTATTAAATACGCAGTATTTT